Listed below are T cell receptor beta chains from one sample, sequenced in a study of cytomegalovirus exposure and HLA in healthy donors. Assay used: immunoSEQ multiplex PCR; TCRdb lists only in-frame clones, some missing. The sample includes about 120,000 clones, about 80% seen only once; the top ten take around 4.5%. The sequencing input was PBMCs. The receptors come from a man younger than 45 in good health and CMV-seropositive. CDR3s include the opening cysteine and the closing phenylalanine or tryptophan. Each record gives: CDR3 protein, CDR3 DNA, V gene, clone size, D gene, J gene. The D gene is left open where the match is weak. Size is omitted from some rows. Given values are once, few, many or a class for expanded clones.

CDR3: CASSTAHSGGQETQYF; DNA: TGTGCCAGCAGCACGGCCCATAGCGGGGGGCAAGAGACCCAGTACTTC; V: TRBV11-2; size: -; D: TRBD2; J: TRBJ2-5
CDR3: CASSLAAGTGETQYF; DNA: TGCGCCAGCAGCTTGGCTGCGGGGACCGGCGAGACCCAGTACTTC; V: TRBV5-1; size: -; D: -; J: TRBJ2-5
CDR3: CAWGAGLLDEKLFF; DNA: TGTGCCTGGGGAGCAGGGCTATTGGATGAAAAACTGTTTTTT; V: TRBV30; size: few; D: -; J: TRBJ1-4
CDR3: CASGDRDNQPQHF; DNA: TGTGCCAGCGGGGACAGGGATAATCAGCCCCAGCATTTT; V: TRBV27; size: -; D: TRBD1; J: TRBJ1-5
CDR3: CASSGRDSYNSPLHF; DNA: TGTGCCAGCAGCGGCCGGGACAGCTATAATTCACCCCTCCACTTT; V: TRBV9; size: -; D: TRBD1; J: TRBJ1-6
CDR3: CASSLKGAPFEKLFF; DNA: TGTGCCAGCAGCTTAAAGGGGGCGCCCTTTGAAAAACTGTTTTTT; V: TRBV7-9; size: -; D: TRBD1; J: TRBJ1-4
CDR3: CASSPQESRSYEQYF; DNA: TGCGCCAGCAGCCCACAGGAAAGTCGCTCCTACGAGCAGTACTTC; V: TRBV4-1; size: -; D: -; J: TRBJ2-7
CDR3: CAWSPGTGKAEAFF; DNA: TGTGCCTGGAGTCCCGGGACAGGGAAGGCTGAAGCTTTCTTT; V: TRBV30; size: -; D: TRBD1; J: TRBJ1-1
CDR3: CASGRSGTSKNVQYF; DNA: TGCGCCAGCGGGAGGTCAGGGACTAGCAAGAATGTGCAGTACTTC; V: TRBV5-1; size: -; D: TRBD2; J: TRBJ2-7
CDR3: CAISDRDSDQETQYF; DNA: TGTGCCATCAGTGATCGGGACTCAGATCAAGAGACCCAGTACTTC; V: TRBV10-3; size: -; D: -; J: TRBJ2-5
CDR3: CASRRGRDTEAFF; DNA: TGTGCCTCTCGTAGGGGCAGGGACACTGAAGCTTTCTTT; V: TRBV6-5; size: -; D: -; J: TRBJ1-1
CDR3: CASSSRDSTDTQYF; DNA: TGTGCCAGCTCCTCCAGGGATAGCACAGATACGCAGTATTTT; V: TRBV18; size: once; D: -; J: TRBJ2-3
CDR3: CASTERVAGELFF; DNA: TGTGCCAGCACCGAGCGGGTGGCCGGGGAGCTGTTTTTT; V: TRBV9; size: -; D: -; J: TRBJ2-2
CDR3: CASSLVATSGNTIYF; DNA: TGTGCCAGCAGCTTAGTGGCAACGTCTGGAAACACCATATATTTT; V: TRBV7-2; size: -; D: -; J: TRBJ1-3
CDR3: CASSSSSQGEYGYTF; DNA: TGTGCCAGCAGCTCAAGTTCTCAGGGGGAATATGGCTACACCTTC; V: TRBV5-4; size: -; D: TRBD1; J: TRBJ1-2
CDR3: CASSLNPSGRGNEQFF; DNA: TGTGCCAGCAGCTTAAATCCTAGCGGGAGAGGTAATGAGCAGTTCTTC; V: TRBV7-3; size: -; D: TRBD2; J: TRBJ2-1
CDR3: CASSFTIQGAGTGELFF; DNA: TGTGCCAGCAGTTTCACAATACAGGGGGCCGGCACCGGGGAGCTGTTTTTT; V: TRBV27; size: -; D: TRBD1; J: TRBJ2-2
CDR3: CASSKGQGARGYTF; DNA: TGTGCCAGCAGCAAGGGACAGGGGGCTCGTGGCTACACCTTC; V: TRBV5-4; size: -; D: TRBD1; J: TRBJ1-2
CDR3: CAWEMTGRTGANGLTF; DNA: TGTGCCTGGGAGATGACAGGGCGCACTGGGGCCAACGGCCTGACTTTC; V: TRBV30; size: -; D: TRBD1; J: TRBJ2-6
CDR3: CAWTPGDSGGYGELFF; DNA: TGTGCCTGGACCCCAGGAGACTCCGGGGGGTACGGGGAGCTGTTTTTT; V: TRBV30; size: few; D: TRBD2; J: TRBJ2-2
CDR3: CASSIQDGASEKLFF; DNA: TGTGCCAGCAGCATACAGGACGGCGCAAGCGAAAAACTGTTTTTT; V: TRBV9; size: -; D: -; J: TRBJ1-4
CDR3: CASRRGFNQPQHF; DNA: TGTGCCAGCAGGAGGGGGTTCAATCAGCCCCAGCATTTT; V: TRBV28; size: -; D: -; J: TRBJ1-5
CDR3: CASSLADKEQYF; DNA: TGTGCCAGCAGCTTAGCGGACAAGGAGCAGTACTTC; V: TRBV7-9; size: -; D: -; J: TRBJ2-7
CDR3: CASSLTTGTEAFF; DNA: TGTGCCAGCAGCCTCACGACAGGGACCGAAGCTTTCTTT; V: TRBV11-2; size: -; D: TRBD1; J: TRBJ1-1
CDR3: CASTESGIRPSYNEQFF; DNA: TGTGCCAGCACCGAGAGCGGGATCAGACCTTCCTACAATGAGCAGTTCTTC; V: TRBV27; size: -; D: TRBD2; J: TRBJ2-1
CDR3: CASSQDLGTGNFF; DNA: TGCGCCAGCAGCCAAGATCTGGGGACAGGGAATTTTTTC; V: TRBV4-3; size: once; D: TRBD1; J: TRBJ2-7
CDR3: CASSDSAGSYNEQFF; DNA: TGTGCCAGCAGTGACTCAGCGGGCTCCTACAATGAGCAGTTCTTC; V: TRBV6-4; size: -; D: -; J: TRBJ2-1
CDR3: CSGTVPNLDFTEAFF; DNA: TGCAGCGGGACGGTTCCAAACTTGGACTTCACTGAAGCTTTCTTT; V: TRBV29-1; size: -; D: -; J: TRBJ1-1
CDR3: CSSSLMAESNYGYTF; DNA: TGTTCCAGCAGCTTAATGGCAGAATCTAACTATGGCTACACCTTC; V: TRBV7-9; size: -; D: -; J: TRBJ1-2
CDR3: CASSLDYRGAYEQYF; DNA: TGTGCCAGCAGCTTAGATTACAGGGGGGCATACGAGCAGTACTTC; V: TRBV11-2; size: -; D: TRBD1; J: TRBJ2-7
CDR3: CASSLDGPGQFF; DNA: TGTGCCAGCAGCTTAGATGGGCCGGGACAGTTCTTC; V: TRBV7-2; size: -; D: -; J: TRBJ2-1
CDR3: CASSPRLAGDEAFF; DNA: TGTGCCAGCTCACCACGGTTGGCAGGCGATGAAGCTTTCTTT; V: TRBV18; size: -; D: -; J: TRBJ1-1
CDR3: CASSLYSGTGRGEAFF; DNA: TGCGCCAGCAGCTTATACTCCGGGACAGGGAGAGGTGAAGCTTTCTTT; V: TRBV5-1; size: -; D: TRBD1; J: TRBJ1-1
CDR3: CASSTRTSGGTQYF; DNA: TGTGCCAGCAGCACACGGACTAGCGGGGGTACGCAGTATTTT; V: TRBV9; size: -; D: TRBD2; J: TRBJ2-3
CDR3: CASSIVGRGAIPPYNEQFF; DNA: TGTGCCAGTAGTATAGTTGGCAGGGGGGCGATTCCCCCCTACAATGAGCAGTTCTTC; V: TRBV19; size: -; D: -; J: TRBJ2-1
CDR3: CASSLHGRTGDGYTF; DNA: TGTGCCAGCAGCTTACACGGTAGGACAGGGGATGGCTACACCTTC; V: TRBV7-9; size: -; D: TRBD1; J: TRBJ1-2
CDR3: CATGGLAGVAETQYF; DNA: TGTGCCACCGGGGGACTAGCGGGGGTTGCAGAGACCCAGTACTTC; V: TRBV7-2; size: -; D: TRBD2; J: TRBJ2-5
CDR3: CASRSGQGGNQPQHF; DNA: TGTGCCAGCAGATCGGGGCAGGGGGGCAATCAGCCCCAGCATTTT; V: TRBV2; size: -; D: TRBD1; J: TRBJ1-5
CDR3: CASSFNRGVNGHTF; DNA: TGTGCCAGCAGCTTTAACAGGGGGGTTAACGGCCACACCTTC; V: TRBV5-4; size: once; D: TRBD1; J: TRBJ1-2
CDR3: CASSLDPPLAGNYNEQFF; DNA: TGTGCCAGCAGCTTAGATCCCCCTTTAGCGGGGAACTACAATGAGCAGTTCTTC; V: TRBV11-3; size: -; D: TRBD2; J: TRBJ2-1
CDR3: CASSIHGQTYEQYF; DNA: TGCGCCAGCAGCATTCATGGACAGACCTACGAGCAGTACTTC; V: TRBV5-1; size: -; D: -; J: TRBJ2-7
CDR3: CASSQRVSYEQYF; DNA: TGTGCCAGCAGCCAACGAGTGTCCTACGAGCAGTACTTC; V: TRBV7-2; size: -; D: -; J: TRBJ2-7
CDR3: CASSQPGQFLNSPLHF; DNA: TGCGCCAGCAGCCAACCGGGACAGTTTCTTAATTCACCCCTCCACTTT; V: TRBV4-1; size: -; D: TRBD1; J: TRBJ1-6
CDR3: CATSPTSGGRGVEPLHF; DNA: TGTGCCACCAGCCCAACCTCAGGTGGCAGGGGTGTCGAGCCCCTCCACTTT; V: TRBV15; size: few; D: -; J: TRBJ1-6
CDR3: CASSGRGSGYTF; DNA: TGTGCCAGCAGTGGGAGAGGCTCTGGCTACACCTTC; V: TRBV2; size: -; D: -; J: TRBJ1-2
CDR3: CASSDTDRGTEAFF; DNA: TGTGCCAGCAGTGACACGGACAGGGGTACTGAAGCTTTCTTT; V: TRBV6-4; size: -; D: TRBD1; J: TRBJ1-1
CDR3: CASSYWLAGTQETQYF; DNA: TGTGCCAGCAGTTACTGGTTAGCGGGTACCCAAGAGACCCAGTACTTC; V: TRBV6-6; size: -; D: TRBD2; J: TRBJ2-5
CDR3: CASSFENWGRGEQYF; DNA: TGTGCCAGCAGCTTCGAGAACTGGGGGCGGGGGGAGCAGTACTTC; V: TRBV11-2; size: -; D: -; J: TRBJ2-7
CDR3: CAWSEGTGGEAFF; DNA: TGTGCCTGGAGTGAAGGGACGGGAGGAGAAGCTTTCTTT; V: TRBV30; size: -; D: -; J: TRBJ1-1
CDR3: CAWTGLAGGPTDTQYF; DNA: TGTGCCTGGACGGGACTAGCGGGAGGGCCAACAGATACGCAGTATTTT; V: TRBV30; size: -; D: TRBD2; J: TRBJ2-3
CDR3: CASSSPDRGEYGYTF; DNA: TGTGCCAGCAGCTCGCCGGACAGGGGAGAGTATGGCTACACCTTC; V: TRBV7-9; size: -; D: TRBD1; J: TRBJ1-2